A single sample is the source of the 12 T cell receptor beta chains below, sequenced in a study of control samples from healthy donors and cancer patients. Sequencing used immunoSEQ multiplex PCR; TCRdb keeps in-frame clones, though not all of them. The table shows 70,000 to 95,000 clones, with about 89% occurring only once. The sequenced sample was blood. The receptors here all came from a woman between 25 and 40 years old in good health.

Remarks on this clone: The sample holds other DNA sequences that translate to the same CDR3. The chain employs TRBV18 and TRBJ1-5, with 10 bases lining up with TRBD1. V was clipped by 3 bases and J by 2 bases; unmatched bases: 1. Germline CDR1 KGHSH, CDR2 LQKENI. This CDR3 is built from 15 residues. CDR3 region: CASSPGTGGNQPQHF. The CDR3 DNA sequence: TGTGCCAGCTCACCGGGGACAGGGGGCAATCAGCCCCAGCATTTT.

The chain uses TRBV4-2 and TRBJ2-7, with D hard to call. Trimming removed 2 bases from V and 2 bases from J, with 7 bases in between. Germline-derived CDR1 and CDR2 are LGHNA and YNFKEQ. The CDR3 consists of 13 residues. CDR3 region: CASSQTEAYEQYF. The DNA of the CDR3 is TGTGCCAGCAGCCAAACAGAAGCCTACGAGCAGTACTTC.

DNA for the CDR3: TGCGCCAGCAGTGGGCAGGGGGCTCTCAATGAGCAGTTCTTC. This sequence encodes CASSGQGALNEQFF. The V gene is TRBV10-1, the J gene TRBJ2-1, with 8 bases fitting TRBD1. With V trimmed by 4 bases and J by 6 bases, 5 bases remained unmatched. The CDR3 runs to 14 residues. Per germline, CDR1 WNHNN and CDR2 SYGVQD (reference sequence).

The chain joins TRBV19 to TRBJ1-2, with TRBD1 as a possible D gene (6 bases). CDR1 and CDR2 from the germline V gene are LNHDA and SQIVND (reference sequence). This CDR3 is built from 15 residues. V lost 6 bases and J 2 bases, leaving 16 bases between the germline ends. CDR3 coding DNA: TGTGCCAGTAGCCAAATGAGGGGGAGGAACTATGGCTACACCTTC. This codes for CASSQMRGRNYGYTF.

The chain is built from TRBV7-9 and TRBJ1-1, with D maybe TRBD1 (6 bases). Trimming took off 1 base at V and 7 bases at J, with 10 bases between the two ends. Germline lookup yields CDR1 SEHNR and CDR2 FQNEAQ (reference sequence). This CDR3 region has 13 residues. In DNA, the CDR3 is TGTGCCAGCAGCTTAGGAGGGGGGCATGAAGCTTTCTTT. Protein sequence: CASSLGGGHEAFF. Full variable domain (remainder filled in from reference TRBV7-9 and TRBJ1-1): DTGVSQNPRHKITKRGQNVTFRCDPISEHNRLYWYRQTLGQGPEFLTYFQNEAQLEKSRLLSDRFSAERPKGSFSTLEIQRTEQGDSAMYLCASSLGGGHEAFFGQGTRLTVV.

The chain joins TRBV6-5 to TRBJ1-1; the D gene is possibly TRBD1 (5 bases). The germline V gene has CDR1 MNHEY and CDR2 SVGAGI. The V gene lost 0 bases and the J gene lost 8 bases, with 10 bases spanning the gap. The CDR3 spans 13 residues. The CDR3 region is CASSYSAGGEAFF. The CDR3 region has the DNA TGTGCCAGCAGTTACTCCGCGGGGGGAGAAGCTTTCTTT.

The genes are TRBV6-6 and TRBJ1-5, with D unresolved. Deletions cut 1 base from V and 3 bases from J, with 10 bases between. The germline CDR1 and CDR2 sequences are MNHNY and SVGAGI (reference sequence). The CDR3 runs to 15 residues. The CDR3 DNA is TGTGCCAGCAGTTACTTGGACGGCTACAATCAGCCCCAGCATTTT. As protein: CASSYLDGYNQPQHF.

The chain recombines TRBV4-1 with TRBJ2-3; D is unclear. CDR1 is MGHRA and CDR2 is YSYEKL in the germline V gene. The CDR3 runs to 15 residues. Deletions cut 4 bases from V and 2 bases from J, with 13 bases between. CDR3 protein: CASSPWWAPTDTQYF. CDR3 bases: TGCGCCAGCAGCCCCTGGTGGGCCCCCACAGATACGCAGTATTTT.

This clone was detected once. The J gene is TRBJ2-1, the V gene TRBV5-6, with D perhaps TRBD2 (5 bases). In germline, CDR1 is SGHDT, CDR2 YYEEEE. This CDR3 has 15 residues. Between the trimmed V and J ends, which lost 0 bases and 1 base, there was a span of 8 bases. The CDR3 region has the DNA TGTGCCAGCAGCTTGGCGGCGGGTTCCTACAATGAGCAGTTCTTC. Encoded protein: CASSLAAGSYNEQFF.

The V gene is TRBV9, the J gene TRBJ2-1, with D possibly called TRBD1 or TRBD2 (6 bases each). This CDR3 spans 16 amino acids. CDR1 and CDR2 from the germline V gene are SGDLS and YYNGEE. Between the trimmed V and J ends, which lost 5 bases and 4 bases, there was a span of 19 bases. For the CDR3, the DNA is TGTGCCAGCAGTGCCAGCGGAGGGGGGATATACAATGAGCAGTTCTTC. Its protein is CASSASGGGIYNEQFF.

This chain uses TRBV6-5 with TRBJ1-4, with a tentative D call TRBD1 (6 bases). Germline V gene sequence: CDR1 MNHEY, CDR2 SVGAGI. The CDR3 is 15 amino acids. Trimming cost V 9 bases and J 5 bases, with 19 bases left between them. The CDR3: CASGEGGGRNEKLFF. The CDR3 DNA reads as TGTGCCAGTGGGGAGGGTGGGGGGCGAAATGAAAAACTGTTTTTT.

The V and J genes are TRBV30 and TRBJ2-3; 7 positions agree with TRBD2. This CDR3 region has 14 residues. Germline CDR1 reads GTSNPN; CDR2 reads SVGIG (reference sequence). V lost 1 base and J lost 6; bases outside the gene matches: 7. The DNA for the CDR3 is TGTGCCTGGAGTGGGGGAGCGGGACTCGATACGCAGTATTTT. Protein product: CAWSGGAGLDTQYF.